The 29 T cell receptor beta chains presented below share a single source sample, sequenced in a study of CD8 T cells in Susac syndrome. Random hexamers primed reverse transcription of roughly 0.5 to 1 ug RNA. One entry per CDR3 protein, called by TCRdb with MiXCR from the immunoSEQ multiplex PCR reads. The top ten clones hold 0.065% to 0.08% of a sample with about 250,000 distinct CDR3 sequences, about 93% of them seen once. The material sequenced was CD4+ T cells from PBMCs. Receptors were obtained from a human donor with multiple sclerosis.

This clonotype was seen once. The chain employs TRBV19 and TRBJ2-1; 9 bases are a match to TRBD2. CDR1 and CDR2 from the germline V gene are LNHDA and SQIVND (reference sequence). J lost 8 bases, V lost 6 bases, and 8 bases had no gene match. This CDR3 is 14 amino acids long. The CDR3 nucleotides are TGTGCCAGTAGCCTCGGACTAGCGTGGGATGAGCAGTTCTTC. This gives the protein CASSLGLAWDEQFF.

The V gene is TRBV12-3 or TRBV12-4, the J gene TRBJ1-1; TRBD1 agrees at 7 bases. The junction had 10 bases not matched to a gene; V was cut back by 5 bases and J by 4 bases. The CDR3 totals 15 residues. CDR3 amino acids: CASSPHRGDGTEAFF. CDR3 nucleotide sequence: TGTGCCAGCAGTCCTCACAGGGGCGATGGCACTGAAGCTTTCTTT.

The V and J genes are TRBV5-1 and TRBJ2-2, with D possibly TRBD2 on 5 matching bases. Germline-derived CDR1 and CDR2 are SGHRS and YFSETQ. The CDR3 consists of 16 residues. V was trimmed by 1 base and J by 2 bases, leaving 12 bases between them. The CDR3 coding sequence is TGCGCCAGCAGCTTGTCGGGGAACAGAAACACCGGGGAGCTGTTTTTT. This translates into CASSLSGNRNTGELFF.

The chain combines TRBV12-3 or TRBV12-4 with TRBJ2-6; 7 bases fit TRBD1. The junction had 4 bases not matched to a gene; V was cut back by 5 bases and J by 3 bases. CDR3 length: 15 amino acids. The chain's CDR3 is CASSRQGDGANVLTF. For the CDR3, the DNA is TGTGCCAGCAGTCGCCAGGGGGATGGGGCCAACGTCCTGACTTTC.

This clonotype was recorded once. The V gene is TRBV4-1, the J gene TRBJ1-5; 8 nucleotides line up with TRBD1. This CDR3 region has 15 residues. J gave up 6 bases and V 2 bases, and 6 bases lay outside the gene matches. Germline V gene data show CDR1 as MGHRA and CDR2 as YSYEKL. CDR3 bases: TGCGCCAGCAGCCAACTGACAGGGGCGATTCAGCCCCAGCATTTT. Its translation is CASSQLTGAIQPQHF.

The chain has TRBV6-5 and TRBJ1-2, with 7 nucleotides matching TRBD1. There are 14 residues in the CDR3. Losses at the gene ends were 0 bases for V and 8 bases for J; bases not matched to a gene: 6. CDR1 is MNHEY, CDR2 SVGAGI, per germline. The CDR3 protein is CASSYSGGQRGYTF. CDR3 in DNA: TGTGCCAGCAGTTACTCAGGGGGCCAAAGAGGCTACACCTTC.

This clonotype was counted once. This CDR3 is CAWSEGLAVGETQYF. CDR3 nucleotide sequence: TGTGCCTGGAGTGAGGGTCTAGCGGTAGGGGAGACCCAGTACTTC. This chain connects TRBV30 to TRBJ2-5; TRBD2 matches 7 bases. Germline CDR1 and CDR2: GTSNPN and SVGIG (reference sequence). V lost 1 base, J lost 5 bases, and 10 bases stayed unmatched. The CDR3 extends over 15 amino acids.

This chain uses TRBV28 with TRBJ2-2, with D possibly TRBD2 on 6 matching bases. The CDR3 has 14 amino acids. Looked up from germline, CDR1 is MDHEN and CDR2 is SYDVKM. Trimming took off 10 bases at V and 5 bases at J, with 17 bases between the two ends. The CDR3 spells CAIKEAGPTGELFF. The CDR3 coding sequence is TGTGCCATCAAGGAAGCGGGCCCGACCGGGGAGCTGTTTTTT.

The CDR3 DNA reads TGTGCCAGCTCATTACAGATGGGGAACTATGGCTACACCTTC. This gives the protein CASSLQMGNYGYTF. The chain has TRBV18 and TRBJ1-2; D is unresolved. Trimming left V 5 bases short and J 2 bases short, with 12 bases between. The CDR3 is 14 residues long. Looked up from germline, CDR1 is KGHSH and CDR2 is LQKENI.

The chain couples TRBV20-1 to TRBJ1-5; 7 positions agree with TRBD1. Trimming cost V 3 bases and J 1 base; bases outside gene matches: 9. Germline V gives CDR1 DFQATT, CDR2 SNEGSKA (reference sequence). The CDR3 runs to 16 residues. Here the CDR3 DNA reads TGCAGTGCTAGGGAAGACGGGACAGCAAGCAATCAGCCCCAGCATTTT. It encodes CSAREDGTASNQPQHF.

The chain carries TRBV7-2 and TRBJ1-5; D perhaps matches TRBD1 (6 bases). V was pared by 2 bases and J by 6 bases, with 11 bases between. From germline, CDR1 is SGHTA and CDR2 FQGNSA. This CDR3 contains 14 residues. CDR3: CASSLRGSGQPQHF. CDR3 coding DNA: TGTGCCAGCAGCTTAAGGGGGTCGGGTCAGCCCCAGCATTTT.

The gene calls are TRBV5-1 and TRBJ2-2, with TRBD2 matching 8 bases. Germline CDR1 SGHRS, CDR2 YFSETQ. This CDR3 region has 14 residues. The J segment lost 7 bases and the V segment lost 7 bases, leaving 9 bases of the junction unmatched. The CDR3 here is CASGLSGKNGELFF. CDR3 bases: TGCGCCAGCGGCCTTAGCGGGAAAAACGGGGAGCTGTTTTTT.

V usage is TRBV4-1 and J usage is TRBJ1-5; 9 bases are a match to TRBD1. The CDR3 length is 15 residues. J was trimmed by 3 bases and V by 4 bases; bases with no gene match: 4. Germline CDR1 MGHRA, CDR2 YSYEKL. The CDR3: CASSPGTGTNQPQHF. CDR3 sequence (DNA): TGCGCCAGCAGCCCCGGGACAGGGACCAATCAGCCCCAGCATTTT.

This chain uses TRBV6-5 with TRBJ2-1; TRBD2 aligns across 10 bases. J gave up 7 bases and V 6 bases, and 9 bases lay outside the gene matches. CDR1 and CDR2 (germline): MNHEY, SVGAGI. The length of the CDR3 is 15 residues. The CDR3 nucleotides are TGTGCCAGCAGAGTACCGCTAGCGGGAGCGAATGAGCAGTTCTTC. It codes for CASRVPLAGANEQFF.

The rearrangement links TRBV12-3 or TRBV12-4 to TRBJ2-5, with no clear D. Trimming left V 9 bases short and J 7 bases short, with 15 bases between. The CDR3 contains 12 residues. The CDR3 reads CASGPRRGTQYF. CDR3 coding DNA: TGTGCCAGTGGACCCCGAAGAGGGACCCAGTACTTC.

The chain is built from TRBV2 and TRBJ1-1, with 9 bases identical to TRBD1. This CDR3 is built from 13 residues. Losses at the gene ends were 11 bases for V and 1 base for J; bases not matched to a gene: 5. Looked up from germline, CDR1 is SNHLY and CDR2 is FYNNEI. The CDR3 DNA sequence: TGTGCCGGACAGGGGAAAACGAACACTGAAGCTTTCTTT. Residues: CAGQGKTNTEAFF. The full variable domain, with the rest looked up from reference TRBV2 and TRBJ1-1, is EPEVTQTPSHQVTQMGQEVILRCVPISNHLYFYWYRQILGQKVEFLVSFYNNEISEKSEIFDDQFSVERPDGSNFTLKIRSTKLEDSAMYFCAGQGKTNTEAFFGQGTRLTVV.

This chain links TRBV4-1 with TRBJ2-3; D is undetermined. The CDR3 sequence is 14 residues long. Germline assignment: CDR1 MGHRA and CDR2 YSYEKL. Trimming took off 1 base at V and 5 bases at J, with 10 bases between the two ends. Here the CDR3 reads CASSQVFTIDTQYF. Here the CDR3 DNA reads TGCGCCAGCAGCCAAGTGTTCACGATAGATACGCAGTATTTT.

The chain is built from TRBV27 and TRBJ2-3; no firm D call. CDR3 length: 15 amino acids. Trimming stripped 2 bases from V and 3 bases from J, with 12 bases between. Germline loops: CDR1 MNHEY, CDR2 SMNVEV (reference sequence). This CDR3 is CASSLRPHRTDTQYF. DNA for the CDR3: TGTGCCAGCAGTTTACGCCCCCACCGAACAGATACGCAGTATTTT.

The chain is built from TRBV3-1 and TRBJ1-2; TRBD1 is a possible D gene (5 bases). This CDR3 is built from 15 residues. The V gene's germline CDR1 is LGHDT and CDR2 YNNKEL (reference sequence). V was shortened by 4 bases and J by 3 bases, with 15 bases between the two germline ends. CDR3 amino acids: CASSRGTELYYGYTF. CDR3 nucleotides: TGTGCCAGCAGCCGGGGGACCGAACTTTACTATGGCTACACCTTC. Together with reference TRBV3-1 and TRBJ1-2, the CDR3 gives the full variable domain: DTAVSQTPKYLVTQMGNDKSIKCEQNLGHDTMYWYKQDSKKFLKIMFSYNNKELIINETVPNRFSPKSPDKAHLNLHINSLELGDSAVYFCASSRGTELYYGYTFGSGTRLTVV.

V usage is TRBV23-1 and J usage is TRBJ2-7, with D hard to call. TRBV23-1 has ORF status, its function being uncertain. The germline V and J ends were trimmed by 11 bases and 0 bases, with 14 bases remaining between them. There are 13 residues in the CDR3. CDR3 region: CASSVPASYEQYV. The CDR3 DNA follows: TGCGCCTCTTCGGTCCCAGCCTCCTACGAGCAGTACGTC.

The chain is built from TRBV3-1 and TRBJ1-2, with no clear D. V lost 2 bases and J lost 6, with 19 bases in between. The CDR3 is made up of 16 amino acids. Germline V CDR1 and CDR2: LGHDT, YNNKEL (reference sequence). CDR3 nucleotides: TGTGCCAGCAGCCAACCGCGATCAACAAAGGGTAATGGCTACACCTTC. Translated, it gives CASSQPRSTKGNGYTF.

The CDR3 bases are TGTGCCAGCAGGTTGGGGGAGGTGAACACTGAAGCTTTCTTT. This codes for CASRLGEVNTEAFF. The chain is built from TRBV27 and TRBJ1-1, with D possibly TRBD1 on 5 matching bases. Germline-derived CDR1 and CDR2 are MNHEY and SMNVEV (reference sequence). CDR3 length: 14 amino acids. The V end was cut by 6 bases, the J end by 0 bases, with 11 bases between.

V usage is TRBV4-1 and J usage is TRBJ2-7; no firm D call. The CDR3 spans 13 residues. Per the germline V gene, CDR1 is MGHRA and CDR2 is YSYEKL. V was pared by 0 bases and J by 9 bases, with 12 bases between. The CDR3 sequence is CASSQDGWSGQYF. The CDR3 nucleotides are TGCGCCAGCAGCCAAGATGGTTGGTCCGGGCAGTACTTC.

The chain carries TRBV28 and TRBJ2-7; TRBD1 agrees at 7 bases. The germline V gene encodes CDR1 MDHEN and CDR2 SYDVKM. CDR3 length: 14 residues. The J segment lost 5 bases and the V segment lost 5 bases, leaving 9 bases of the junction unmatched. CDR3 region: CASSPDRAYHEQYF. The DNA of the CDR3 is TGTGCCAGCAGTCCCGACAGGGCGTACCACGAGCAGTACTTC.

This clonotype occurred once. This chain connects TRBV30 to TRBJ1-5, with D unclear. Trimming cost V 0 bases and J 7 bases, with 13 bases left between them. This CDR3 spans 14 amino acids. Germline V CDR1 and CDR2: GTSNPN, SVGIG (reference sequence). The CDR3, as DNA: TGTGCCTGGAGTGTAGGTCGGGGTAGCCAGCCCCAGCATTTT. It specifies CAWSVGRGSQPQHF.

CDR3 coding DNA: TGCGCCAGCAGCTTGTCCGCGGCCCAAGAGACCCAGTACTTC. Its protein product is CASSLSAAQETQYF. This chain connects TRBV5-1 to TRBJ2-5, with D unresolved. The ends were cut back, 1 base at V and 1 base at J, with 8 bases in the middle. This CDR3 region has 14 residues. CDR1 SGHRS and CDR2 YFSETQ come from the germline V gene.

The chain uses TRBV24-1 and TRBJ2-5; D may be TRBD2 (5 bases). The germline V and J ends were trimmed by 0 bases and 5 bases, with 9 bases remaining between them. Germline-derived CDR1 and CDR2 are KGHDR and SFDVKD. This CDR3 has 14 residues. The CDR3 sequence: CATSDLSGGETQYF. CDR3 coding DNA: TGTGCCACCAGTGATTTGTCGGGCGGGGAGACCCAGTACTTC.

V gene TRBV9 combines with J gene TRBJ2-3, with D tentatively TRBD2 (6 bases). CDR3 length equals 15 residues. Per the germline V gene, CDR1 is SGDLS and CDR2 is YYNGEE. V was cut by 0 bases and J by 0 bases, with 8 bases left in between. In DNA, the CDR3 is TGTGCCAGCAGCGTAGGTGCGGGAAGCACAGATACGCAGTATTTT. Translation: CASSVGAGSTDTQYF.

This chain connects TRBV7-2 to TRBJ2-6; D perhaps matches TRBD1 (6 bases). The CDR3 covers 18 residues. Trimming took off 7 bases at V and 4 bases at J, with 23 bases between the two ends. From germline, CDR1 is SGHTA and CDR2 FQGNSA. The chain's CDR3 is CASIKRGLGAWGANVLTF. The DNA for the CDR3 is TGTGCCAGCATCAAGAGAGGATTGGGGGCATGGGGGGCCAACGTCCTGACTTTC.